This TCR beta chain derives from a study of CD8 T cells in ankylosing spondylitis. Study-wide findings and caveats: Ankylosing spondylitis blood appeared to be characterized by a TCR beta motif of under 10 highly homologous variants. There was reportedly significant enrichment of clones that were disease-linked in matched ankylosing spondylitis synovial fluid.

This clonotype came up many times. Its antigen is not known. Quantitative barcoded 5'-RACE was used to prepare TCR beta libraries. MiXCR, applied by TCRdb to the 5' RACE reads, yields one record per CDR3 protein. Of around 330,000 distinct CDR3 sequences detected, around a tenth appear once; the ten largest clones hold roughly a tenth. The CDR3 totals 15 residues. Unmatched junction bases numbered 6, after V lost 4 bases and J lost 2 bases. In germline, CDR1 is DFQATT, CDR2 SNEGSKA (reference sequence). The sequence was collected from a female donor with ankylosing spondylitis or in good health (not recorded which). The gene calls are TRBV20-1 and TRBJ2-2; 8 positions agree with TRBD1. Sequenced material: blood, either unsorted or a sorted T cell fraction (not recorded which). CDR3 amino acids: CSAKSGTGNTGELFF. In nucleotides, the CDR3 is TGCAGTGCTAAATCCGGGACAGGAAACACCGGGGAGCTGTTTTTT.